The entry below gives a single T cell receptor (beta chain) sequence along with its context. Only in-frame clones appear in the TCRdb table, and some are missing; sequencing was by immunoSEQ multiplex PCR. Found here are more than 60,000 clones, approximately 85% of them singletons; the top ten hold approximately 20%. The sample comes from a study of blood T cell repertoires in COVID-19. Study summary: Specimens from acute and convalescent COVID-19 originated in the United States, Italy and Spain. PBMCs, B-cell-depleted T cells, or T cells provided the cDNA or gDNA that made up the material.

Germline-derived CDR1 and CDR2 are ENHRY and SYGVKD. The CDR3 has 12 amino acids. Trimming removed 4 bases from V and 3 bases from J, with 6 bases in between. The sequence was collected from a human donor in a cohort sampled during active COVID-19. The V gene is TRBV10-3, the J gene TRBJ2-5; D may be TRBD2 (5 bases). The sample was peripheral blood. CDR3 residues: CAISAEEETQYF. CDR3 nucleotide sequence: TGTGCCATCAGTGCGGAGGAAGAGACCCAGTACTTC.